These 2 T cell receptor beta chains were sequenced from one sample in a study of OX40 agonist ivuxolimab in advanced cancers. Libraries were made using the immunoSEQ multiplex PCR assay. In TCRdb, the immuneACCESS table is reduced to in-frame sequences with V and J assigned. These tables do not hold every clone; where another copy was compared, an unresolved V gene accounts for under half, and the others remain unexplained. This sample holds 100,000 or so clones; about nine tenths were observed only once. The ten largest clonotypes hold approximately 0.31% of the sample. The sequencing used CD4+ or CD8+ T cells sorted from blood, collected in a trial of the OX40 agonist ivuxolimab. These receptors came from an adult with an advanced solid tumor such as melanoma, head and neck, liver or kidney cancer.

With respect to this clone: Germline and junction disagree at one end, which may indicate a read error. The CDR3, as DNA: TGTGCCATCAGAGAGTTCGACGGAGAAAACACTGAAGCTTTCTTT. It translates to CAIREFDGENTEAFF. The chain combines TRBV10-3 with TRBJ1-1; D ambiguous. Germline V gene data show CDR1 as ENHRY and CDR2 as SYGVKD. CDR3 length: 15 residues.

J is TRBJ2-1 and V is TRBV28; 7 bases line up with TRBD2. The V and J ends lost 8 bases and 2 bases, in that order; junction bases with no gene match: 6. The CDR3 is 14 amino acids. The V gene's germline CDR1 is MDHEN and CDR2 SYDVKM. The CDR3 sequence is CASGGLAAYNEQFF. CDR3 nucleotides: TGTGCCAGCGGTGGGCTAGCGGCCTACAATGAGCAGTTCTTC.